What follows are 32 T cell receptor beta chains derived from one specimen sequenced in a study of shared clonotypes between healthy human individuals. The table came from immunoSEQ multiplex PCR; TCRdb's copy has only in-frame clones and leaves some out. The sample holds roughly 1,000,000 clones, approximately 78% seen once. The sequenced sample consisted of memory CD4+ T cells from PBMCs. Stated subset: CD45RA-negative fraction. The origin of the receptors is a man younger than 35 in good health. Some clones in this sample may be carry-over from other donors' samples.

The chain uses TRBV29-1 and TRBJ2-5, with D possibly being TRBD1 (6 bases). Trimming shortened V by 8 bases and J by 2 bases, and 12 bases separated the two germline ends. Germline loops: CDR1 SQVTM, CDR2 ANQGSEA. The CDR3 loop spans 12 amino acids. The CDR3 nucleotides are TGCAGCATAAAACAGGGTCAAGAGACCCAGTACTTC. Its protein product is CSIKQGQETQYF.

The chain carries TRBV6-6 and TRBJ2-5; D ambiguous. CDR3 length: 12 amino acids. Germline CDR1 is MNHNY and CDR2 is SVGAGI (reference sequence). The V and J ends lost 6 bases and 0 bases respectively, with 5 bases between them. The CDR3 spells CASSPYQETQYF. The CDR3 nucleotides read TGTGCCAGCAGCCCGTACCAAGAGACCCAGTACTTC.

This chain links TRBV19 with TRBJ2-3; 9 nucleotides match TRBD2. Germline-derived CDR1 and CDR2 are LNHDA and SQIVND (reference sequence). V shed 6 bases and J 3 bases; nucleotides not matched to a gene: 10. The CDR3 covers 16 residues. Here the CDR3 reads CASSQWGLAVTDTQYF. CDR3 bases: TGTGCCAGTAGCCAATGGGGACTAGCAGTAACAGATACGCAGTATTTT. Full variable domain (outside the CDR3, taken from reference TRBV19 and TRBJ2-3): DGGITQSPKYLFRKEGQNVTLSCEQNLNHDAMYWYRQDPGQGLRLIYYSQIVNDFQKGDIAEGYSVSREKKESFPLTVTSAQKNPTAFYLCASSQWGLAVTDTQYFGPGTRLTVL.

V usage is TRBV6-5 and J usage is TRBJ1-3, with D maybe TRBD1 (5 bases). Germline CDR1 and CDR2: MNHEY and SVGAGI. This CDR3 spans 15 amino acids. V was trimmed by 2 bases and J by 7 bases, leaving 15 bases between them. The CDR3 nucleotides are TGTGCCAGCAGTTACGATCCAGGGTTGCCGAACACCATATATTTT. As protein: CASSYDPGLPNTIYF.

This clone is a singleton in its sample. For the CDR3, the DNA is TGTGCCAGCAGTAACGCCGGGACAGGGAAGTACTTC. Its protein is CASSNAGTGKYF. The genes are TRBV6-5 and TRBJ2-7; 9 bases align to TRBD1. This CDR3 spans 12 amino acids. After removal of 5 bases from V and 11 bases from J, the junction contained 7 bases not matched to a gene. Germline CDR1 reads MNHEY; CDR2 reads SVGAGI.

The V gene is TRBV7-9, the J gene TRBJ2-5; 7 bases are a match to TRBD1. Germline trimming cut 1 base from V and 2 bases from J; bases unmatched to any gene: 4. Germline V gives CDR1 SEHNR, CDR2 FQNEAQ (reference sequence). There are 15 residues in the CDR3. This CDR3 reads CASSLVGRGQETQYF. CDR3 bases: TGTGCCAGCAGCTTAGTTGGCAGGGGGCAAGAGACCCAGTACTTC.

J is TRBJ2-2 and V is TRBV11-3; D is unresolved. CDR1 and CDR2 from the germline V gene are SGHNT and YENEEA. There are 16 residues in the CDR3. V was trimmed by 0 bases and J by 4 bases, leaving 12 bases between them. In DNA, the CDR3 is TGTGCCAGCAGCTTAGATTTGGGCGCCGGCACCGGGGAGCTGTTTTTT. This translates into CASSLDLGAGTGELFF.

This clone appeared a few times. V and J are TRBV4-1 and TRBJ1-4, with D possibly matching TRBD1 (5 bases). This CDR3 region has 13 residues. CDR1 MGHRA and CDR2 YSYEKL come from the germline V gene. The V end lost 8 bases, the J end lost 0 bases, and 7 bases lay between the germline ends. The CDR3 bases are TGCGCCAGCGGGACTGCAACTAATGAAAAACTGTTTTTT. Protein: CASGTATNEKLFF.

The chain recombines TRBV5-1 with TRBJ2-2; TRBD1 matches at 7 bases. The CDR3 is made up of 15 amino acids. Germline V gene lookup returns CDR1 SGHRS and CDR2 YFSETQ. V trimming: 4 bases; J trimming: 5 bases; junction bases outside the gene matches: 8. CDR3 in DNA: TGCGCCAGCAGCCGGGGACAGTGGGATACCGGGGAGCTGTTTTTT. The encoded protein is CASSRGQWDTGELFF.

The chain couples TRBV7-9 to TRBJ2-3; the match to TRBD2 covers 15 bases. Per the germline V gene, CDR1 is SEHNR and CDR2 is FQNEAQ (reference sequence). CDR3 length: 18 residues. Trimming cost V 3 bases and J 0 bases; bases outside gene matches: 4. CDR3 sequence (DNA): TGTGCCAGCAGCTTTGGGACTAGCGGGAGGCCGAGCACAGATACGCAGTATTTT. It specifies CASSFGTSGRPSTDTQYF.

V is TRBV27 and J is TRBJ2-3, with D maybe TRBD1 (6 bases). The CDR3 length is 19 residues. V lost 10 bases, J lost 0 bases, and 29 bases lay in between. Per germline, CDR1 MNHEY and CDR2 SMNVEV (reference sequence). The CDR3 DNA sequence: TGTGCCACCCAGAGCGTTCAGGGGTACCTCAAACTTAGCACAGATACGCAGTATTTT. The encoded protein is CATQSVQGYLKLSTDTQYF.

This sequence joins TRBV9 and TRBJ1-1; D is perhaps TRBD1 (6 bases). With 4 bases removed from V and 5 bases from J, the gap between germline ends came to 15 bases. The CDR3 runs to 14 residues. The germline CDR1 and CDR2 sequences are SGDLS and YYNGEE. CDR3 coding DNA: TGTGCCAGCAGCCCCCAGGGGAGGAGGACTGAAGCTTTCTTT. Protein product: CASSPQGRRTEAFF.

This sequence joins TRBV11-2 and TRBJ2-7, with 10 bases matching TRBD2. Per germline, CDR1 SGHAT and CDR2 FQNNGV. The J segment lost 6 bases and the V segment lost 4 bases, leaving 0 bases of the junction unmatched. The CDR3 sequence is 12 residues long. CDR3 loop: CASSWTSGEQYF. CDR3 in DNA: TGTGCCAGCAGCTGGACTAGCGGCGAGCAGTACTTC.

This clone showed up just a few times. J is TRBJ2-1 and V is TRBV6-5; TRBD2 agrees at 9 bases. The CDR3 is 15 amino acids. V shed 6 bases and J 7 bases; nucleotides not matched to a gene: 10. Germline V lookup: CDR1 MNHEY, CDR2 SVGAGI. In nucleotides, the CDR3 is TGTGCCAGCAGAGACCTTAGCGGGAGAGGGAATGAGCAGTTCTTC. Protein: CASRDLSGRGNEQFF.

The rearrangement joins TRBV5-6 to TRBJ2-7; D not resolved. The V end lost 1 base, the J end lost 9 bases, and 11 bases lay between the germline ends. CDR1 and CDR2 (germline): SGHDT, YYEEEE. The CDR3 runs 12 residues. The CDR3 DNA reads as TGTGCCAGCAGCTTGTCCAGCCAGACGCAGTACTTC. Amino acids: CASSLSSQTQYF. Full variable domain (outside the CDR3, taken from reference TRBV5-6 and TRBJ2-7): DAGVTQSPTHLIKTRGQQVTLRCSPKSGHDTVSWYQQALGQGPQFIFQYYEEEERQRGNFPDRFSGHQFPNYSSELNVNALLLGDSALYLCASSLSSQTQYFGPGTRLTVT.

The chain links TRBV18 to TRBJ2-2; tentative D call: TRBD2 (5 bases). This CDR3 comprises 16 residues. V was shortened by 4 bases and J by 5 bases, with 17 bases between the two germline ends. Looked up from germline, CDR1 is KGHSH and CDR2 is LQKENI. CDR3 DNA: TGTGCCAGCTCACGCGGGTCGACCAGAGGTACCGGGGAGCTGTTTTTT. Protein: CASSRGSTRGTGELFF.

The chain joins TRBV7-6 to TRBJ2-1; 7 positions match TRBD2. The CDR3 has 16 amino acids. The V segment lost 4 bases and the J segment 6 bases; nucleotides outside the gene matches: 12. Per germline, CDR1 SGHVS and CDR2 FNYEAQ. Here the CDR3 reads CASSSYGRQTCNEQFF. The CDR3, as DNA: TGTGCCAGCAGCTCGTACGGGAGGCAAACCTGCAATGAGCAGTTCTTC.

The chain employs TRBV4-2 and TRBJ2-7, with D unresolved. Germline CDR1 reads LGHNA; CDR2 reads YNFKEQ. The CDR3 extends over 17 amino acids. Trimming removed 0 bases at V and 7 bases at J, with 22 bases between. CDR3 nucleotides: TGTGCCAGCAGCCAAGATCCCTTCCCCCCTGCTGAGAGAGAGCAGTACTTC. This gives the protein CASSQDPFPPAEREQYF.

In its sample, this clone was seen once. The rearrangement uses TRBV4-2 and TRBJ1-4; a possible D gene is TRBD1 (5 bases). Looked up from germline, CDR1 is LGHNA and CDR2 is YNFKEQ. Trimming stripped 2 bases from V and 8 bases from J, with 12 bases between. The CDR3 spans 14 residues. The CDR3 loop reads CASSQQGLREKLFF. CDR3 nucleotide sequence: TGTGCCAGCAGCCAACAGGGCCTTAGAGAAAAACTGTTTTTT.

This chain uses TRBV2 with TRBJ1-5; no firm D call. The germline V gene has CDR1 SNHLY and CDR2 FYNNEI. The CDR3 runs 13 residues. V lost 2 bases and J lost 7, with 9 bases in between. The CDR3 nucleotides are TGTGCCAGCAGTGAAAGCCGTGGCCAGCCCCAGCATTTT. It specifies CASSESRGQPQHF.

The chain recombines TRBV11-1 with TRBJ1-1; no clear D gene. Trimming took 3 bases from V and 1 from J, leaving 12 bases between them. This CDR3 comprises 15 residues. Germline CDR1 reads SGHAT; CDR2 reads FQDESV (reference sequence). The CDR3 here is CASSFSSRGNTEAFF. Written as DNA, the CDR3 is TGTGCCAGCAGCTTTTCCTCTAGAGGGAACACTGAAGCTTTCTTT.

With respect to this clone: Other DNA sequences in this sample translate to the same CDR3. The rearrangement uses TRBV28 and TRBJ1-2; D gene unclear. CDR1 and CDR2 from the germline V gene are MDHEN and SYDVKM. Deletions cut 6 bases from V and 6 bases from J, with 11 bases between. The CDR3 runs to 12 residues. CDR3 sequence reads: CASSPKIHGYTF. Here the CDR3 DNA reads TGTGCCAGCAGCCCTAAGATCCATGGCTACACCTTC.

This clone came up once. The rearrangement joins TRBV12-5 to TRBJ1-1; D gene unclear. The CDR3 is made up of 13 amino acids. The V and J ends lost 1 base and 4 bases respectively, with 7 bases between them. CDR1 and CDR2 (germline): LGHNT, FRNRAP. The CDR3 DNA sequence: TGTGCTAGTGGTTTGGGTGGGAGCACTGAAGCTTTCTTT. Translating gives CASGLGGSTEAFF.

CDR3 nucleotide sequence: TGTGCCAGCAGGACAGATAGGGAGACCCAGTACTTC. This gives the protein CASRTDRETQYF. The chain employs TRBV6-1 and TRBJ2-5; D is possibly TRBD1 (5 bases). V dropped 6 bases and J dropped 5 bases, with 10 bases sitting between them. Per the germline V gene, CDR1 is MNHNS and CDR2 is SASEGT. This CDR3 has 12 amino acids.

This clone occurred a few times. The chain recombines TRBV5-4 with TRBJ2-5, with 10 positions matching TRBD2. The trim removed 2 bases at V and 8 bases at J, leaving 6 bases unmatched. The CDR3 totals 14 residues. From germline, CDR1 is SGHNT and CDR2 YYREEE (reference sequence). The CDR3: CASSLEREGGTQYF. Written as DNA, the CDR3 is TGTGCCAGCAGCTTAGAGCGGGAGGGTGGAACCCAGTACTTC.

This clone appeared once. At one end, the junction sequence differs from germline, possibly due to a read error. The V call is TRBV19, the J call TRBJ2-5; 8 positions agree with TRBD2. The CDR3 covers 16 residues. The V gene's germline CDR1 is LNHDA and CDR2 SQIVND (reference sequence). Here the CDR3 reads CASSIRLASNQEAQYF. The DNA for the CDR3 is TGTGCCAGTAGTATTAGACTAGCGAGCAACCAAGAGGCCCAGTACTTC.

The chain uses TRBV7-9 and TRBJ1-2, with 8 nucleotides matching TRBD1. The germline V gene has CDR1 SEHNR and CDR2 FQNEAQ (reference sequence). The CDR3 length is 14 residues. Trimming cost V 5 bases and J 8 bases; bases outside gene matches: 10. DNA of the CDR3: TGTGCCAGCAGCACCTCGACAGGGGCGGAGGGCTACACCTTC. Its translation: CASSTSTGAEGYTF.

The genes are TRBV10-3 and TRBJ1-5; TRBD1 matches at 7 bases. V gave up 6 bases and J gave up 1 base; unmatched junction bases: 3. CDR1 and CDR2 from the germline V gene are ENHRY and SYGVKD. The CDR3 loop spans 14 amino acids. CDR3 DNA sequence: TGTGCCATCAGGTCAGGGGGGAGCAATCAGCCCCAGCATTTT. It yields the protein CAIRSGGSNQPQHF.

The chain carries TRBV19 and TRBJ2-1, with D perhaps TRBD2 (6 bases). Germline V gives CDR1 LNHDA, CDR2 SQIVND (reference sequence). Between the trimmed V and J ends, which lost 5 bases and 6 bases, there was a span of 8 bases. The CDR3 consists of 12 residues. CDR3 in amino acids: CASSLSGNEQFF. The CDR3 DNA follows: TGTGCCAGTAGTCTTAGCGGCAATGAGCAGTTCTTC. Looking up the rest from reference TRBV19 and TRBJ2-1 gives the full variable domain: DGGITQSPKYLFRKEGQNVTLSCEQNLNHDAMYWYRQDPGQGLRLIYYSQIVNDFQKGDIAEGYSVSREKKESFPLTVTSAQKNPTAFYLCASSLSGNEQFFGPGTRLTVL.

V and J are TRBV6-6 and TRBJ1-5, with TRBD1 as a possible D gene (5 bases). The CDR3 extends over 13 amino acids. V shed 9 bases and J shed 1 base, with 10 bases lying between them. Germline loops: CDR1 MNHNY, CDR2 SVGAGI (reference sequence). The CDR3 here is CARGGGSNQPQHF. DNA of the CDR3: TGTGCCAGGGGGGGTGGGAGCAATCAGCCCCAGCATTTT.

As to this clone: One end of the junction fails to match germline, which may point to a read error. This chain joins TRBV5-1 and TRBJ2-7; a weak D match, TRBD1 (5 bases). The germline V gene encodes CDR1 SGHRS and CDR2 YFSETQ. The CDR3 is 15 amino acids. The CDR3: CASSLDPFTDPLGHF. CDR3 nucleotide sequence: TGCGCCAGCAGCTTGGACCCGTTCACGGACCCCTTGGGGCACTTC.

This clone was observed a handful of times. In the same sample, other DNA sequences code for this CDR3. Here the CDR3 DNA reads TGTGCCAGCAGTACCCCCGGGACAGACTACGAGCAGTACTTC. It encodes CASSTPGTDYEQYF. This chain connects TRBV28 to TRBJ2-7, with 7 bases aligning to TRBD1. The CDR3 extends over 14 amino acids. Germline assignment: CDR1 MDHEN and CDR2 SYDVKM. The junction had 7 bases not matched to a gene; V was cut back by 5 bases and J by 3 bases.